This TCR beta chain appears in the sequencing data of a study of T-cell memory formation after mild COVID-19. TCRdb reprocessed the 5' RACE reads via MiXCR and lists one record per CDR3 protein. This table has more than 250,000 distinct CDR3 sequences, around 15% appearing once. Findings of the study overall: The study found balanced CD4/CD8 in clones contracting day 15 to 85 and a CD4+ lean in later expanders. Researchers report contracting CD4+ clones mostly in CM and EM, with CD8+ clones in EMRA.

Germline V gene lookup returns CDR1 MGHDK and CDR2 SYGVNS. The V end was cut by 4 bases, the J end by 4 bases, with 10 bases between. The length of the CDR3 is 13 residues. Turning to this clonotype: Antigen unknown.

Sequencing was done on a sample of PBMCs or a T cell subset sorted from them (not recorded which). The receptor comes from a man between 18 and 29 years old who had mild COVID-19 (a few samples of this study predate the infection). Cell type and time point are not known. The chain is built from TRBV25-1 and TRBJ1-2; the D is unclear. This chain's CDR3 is CASSGGPAYGYTF. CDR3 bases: TGTGCCAGCAGTGGGGGTCCTGCCTATGGCTACACCTTC.